The clone carrying this TCR beta chain was detected only once. Its antigen is not identified. The data stem from a study of CD8 T cells in ankylosing spondylitis. Findings and caveats of the study: Within matched ankylosing spondylitis synovial fluid, disease-linked clones were reportedly significantly enriched. Within peripheral blood, clones linked to disease were CD8+ and relatively rare. Ankylosing spondylitis blood seemed to carry a telltale TCR beta motif made of eight or nine highly homologous variants.

V shed 5 bases and J 8 bases; nucleotides not matched to a gene: 16. Germline CDR1 and CDR2: SGHAT and FQNNGV. The CDR3 totals 17 residues. TCRdb re-derived calls from the 5' RACE reads in MiXCR, one entry per CDR3 protein. The sample has about 350,000 distinct CDR3 sequences; 20% to 25% are singletons. The chain combines TRBV11-2 with TRBJ2-1; TRBD1 matches at 9 bases. Sample: blood, either unsorted or a sorted T cell fraction (not recorded which). The TCR comes from a male donor with ankylosing spondylitis or in good health (not recorded which). This chain's CDR3 is CASSILHPGTGSDEQFF. As DNA, the CDR3 is TGTGCCAGCAGCATACTACACCCTGGGACAGGGTCAGATGAGCAGTTCTTC. The entire variable domain, with the rest obtained from reference TRBV11-2 and TRBJ2-1, is as follows: EAGVAQSPRYKIIEKRQSVAFWCNPISGHATLYWYQQILGQGPKLLIQFQNNGVVDDSQLPKDRFSAERLKGVDSTLKIQPAKLEDSAVYLCASSILHPGTGSDEQFFGPGTRLTVL.